This T cell receptor beta chain appears in the sequencing data of a study of patients and donors after allogeneic stem cell transplantation. TCRdb passed the RT-PCR reads through MiXCR, listing each CDR3 protein once. The sample yields about 74,000 distinct CDR3 sequences, about 30% seen once. J was trimmed by 5 bases and V by 3 bases; bases with no gene match: 10. Germline V gene lookup returns CDR1 DFQATT and CDR2 SNEGSKA (reference sequence). This CDR3 spans 17 amino acids. The V gene is TRBV20-1, the J gene TRBJ1-6; TRBD1 agrees at 10 bases. The TCR sequence derives from a human donor who was either an allogeneic HSCT recipient or a stem cell or donor lymphocyte infusion donor (not recorded which). It is not recorded whose cells these are; they may come from a transplant donor. Sequenced material: blood, either unsorted or a sorted T cell fraction (not recorded which). CDR3 nucleotides: TGCAGTGCTAGTCCTGGGACAGGGGATCCTGATAATTCACCCCTCCACTTT. Its protein is CSASPGTGDPDNSPLHF.